The rows below give T cell receptor beta chains drawn from one sample of a study of shared clonotypes between healthy human individuals. Method: immunoSEQ multiplex PCR; TCRdb's copy keeps in-frame clones and lacks some. The sample comprises about 490,000 clones, around 80% of which are singletons, and about 12% rests with the top ten. The sample taken for sequencing was PBMCs. The receptors were sampled from a middle-aged woman in good health. Some clones in this sample may be carry-over from other donors' samples. Each CDR3 is given with its conserved first and last residue. The size entry is marked missing in some rows and otherwise reads once, few, many or a size class.

J: TRBJ1-1; size: once; V: TRBV27; CDR3: CASSRTFDRVAEAFF
J: TRBJ1-5; size: NA; V: TRBV7-9; CDR3: CASSPWDYNQPQHF
J: TRBJ2-3; size: NA; V: TRBV11-2; CDR3: CASSLGAGVGDTQYF
J: TRBJ1-2; size: NA; V: TRBV4-1; CDR3: CASSLPDRDYGYTF
J: TRBJ1-6; size: NA; V: TRBV27; CDR3: CASTLGTANSPLHF
J: TRBJ1-2; size: NA; V: TRBV7-2; CDR3: CASSLGTGNYGYTF
J: TRBJ2-1; size: once; V: TRBV29-1; CDR3: CSVAGLAGTINNEQFF
J: TRBJ2-4; size: NA; V: TRBV23-1; CDR3: CASRPGQGRAKNIQYF
J: TRBJ2-7; size: NA; V: TRBV7-9; CDR3: CASSSTSGSGSYEQYF
J: TRBJ2-2; size: NA; V: TRBV10-3; CDR3: CAIRGLAGRSGELFF
J: TRBJ2-5; size: once; V: TRBV13; CDR3: CASSLRLAGQETQYF
J: TRBJ1-1; size: NA; V: TRBV5-1; CDR3: CASSYGTVNTEAFF
J: TRBJ2-3; size: NA; V: TRBV5-4; CDR3: CASSRGGLAGRPSTDTQYF
J: TRBJ2-1; size: NA; V: TRBV4-2; CDR3: CASSQEGLAATTEQFF
J: TRBJ2-3; size: many; V: TRBV19; CDR3: CASSIATGTDTQYF
J: TRBJ2-5; size: NA; V: TRBV7-6; CDR3: CASSLAGDRVQETQYF
J: TRBJ2-3; size: few; V: TRBV6-4; CDR3: CASSEREGTDTQYF
J: TRBJ2-2; size: NA; V: TRBV5-4; CDR3: CASSFQTGELFF
J: TRBJ2-3; size: NA; V: TRBV5-6; CDR3: CASSLGLAGGSMYF
J: TRBJ1-2; size: NA; V: TRBV6-4; CDR3: CASSPEQGIYGYTF
J: TRBJ1-6; size: NA; V: TRBV10-2; CDR3: CARATDEGSPLHF
J: TRBJ1-4; size: NA; V: TRBV18; CDR3: CASSPYRASSAEKLFF
J: TRBJ1-4; size: NA; V: TRBV7-2; CDR3: CASSPGRNEKLFF
J: TRBJ2-7; size: NA; V: TRBV11-2; CDR3: CASSLSAGGPYEQYF
J: TRBJ2-7; size: NA; V: TRBV27; CDR3: CASSWGTSGNYEQYF
J: TRBJ2-3; size: NA; V: TRBV7-8; CDR3: CASSLSGTDTQYF
J: TRBJ1-2; size: many; V: TRBV4-1; CDR3: CASSQTPARDDYGYTF
J: TRBJ1-5; size: NA; V: TRBV18; CDR3: CASSRTTGGNQPQHF
J: TRBJ2-3; size: NA; V: TRBV15; CDR3: CATSRDRDSSTDTQYF
J: TRBJ2-4; size: NA; V: TRBV6-1; CDR3: CASSDLDGVPKNIQYF
J: TRBJ2-7; size: NA; V: TRBV19; CDR3: CASSLSYSYEQYF
J: TRBJ2-7; size: NA; V: TRBV27; CDR3: CASSLGRGVDEQYF
J: TRBJ1-3; size: NA; V: TRBV2; CDR3: CASSPEGARSGNTIYF
J: TRBJ1-2; size: NA; V: TRBV9; CDR3: CASSGTPGPAGGYTF
J: TRBJ2-3; size: NA; V: TRBV7-7; CDR3: CASSWMTSTDTQYF